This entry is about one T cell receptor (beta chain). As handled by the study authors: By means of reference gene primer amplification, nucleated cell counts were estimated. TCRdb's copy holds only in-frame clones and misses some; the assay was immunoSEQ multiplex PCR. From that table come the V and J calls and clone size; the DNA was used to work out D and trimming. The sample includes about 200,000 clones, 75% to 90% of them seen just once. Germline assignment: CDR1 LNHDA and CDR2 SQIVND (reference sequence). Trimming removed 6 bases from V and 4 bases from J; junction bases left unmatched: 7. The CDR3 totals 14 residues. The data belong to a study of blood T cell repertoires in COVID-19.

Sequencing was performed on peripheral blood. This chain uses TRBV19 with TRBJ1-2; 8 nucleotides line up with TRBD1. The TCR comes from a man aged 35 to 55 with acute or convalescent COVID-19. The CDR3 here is CASRPGQGGYGYTF. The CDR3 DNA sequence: TGTGCCAGTAGGCCCGGACAGGGTGGCTATGGCTACACCTTC. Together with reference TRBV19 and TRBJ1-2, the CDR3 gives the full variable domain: DGGITQSPKYLFRKEGQNVTLSCEQNLNHDAMYWYRQDPGQGLRLIYYSQIVNDFQKGDIAEGYSVSREKKESFPLTVTSAQKNPTAFYLCASRPGQGGYGYTFGSGTRLTVV.